The 21 T cell receptor beta chains reported below all come from one sample, sequenced in a study of regulatory T cells in long-lasting Graves disease. Arm-PCR of CDR3 regions and iRepertoire HTBI primers were used to build TCR beta libraries. TCRdb re-called the multiplex PCR reads with MiXCR, one entry per CDR3 protein. The sample consists of roughly 400,000 distinct CDR3 sequences, less than 25% of them appearing once. Time point reported: persistent/refractory GD, antithyroid drugs over 5 years with positive TRAb. The authors made the TCR library using RNA they extracted from PBMCs. Here the sequenced sample was peripheral blood mononuclear cells (PBMCs), taken when the disease was refractory, from a patient treated with antithyroid drugs. The receptors here all came from a female donor with Graves disease.

This clonotype was seen a few times. The chain links TRBV14 to TRBJ2-6; possibly TRBD1 for D (5 bases). Germline V gene data show CDR1 as SGHDN and CDR2 as FVKESK. This CDR3 spans 16 amino acids. The V gene lost 1 base and the J gene lost 3 bases, with 10 bases spanning the gap. CDR3 nucleotides: TGTGCCAGCAGCCAAGGGGGCTCAATTGGGGCCAACGTCCTGACTTTC. Its translation: CASSQGGSIGANVLTF. The whole variable domain, remainder taken from reference TRBV14 and TRBJ2-6, is EAGVTQFPSHSVIEKGQTVTLRCDPISGHDNLYWYRRVMGKEIKFLLHFVKESKQDESGMPNNRFLAERTGGTYSTLKVQPAELEDSGVYFCASSQGGSIGANVLTFGAGSRLTVL.

This clonotype has a handful of counts. The V and J genes are TRBV30 and TRBJ2-5, with a tentative D call TRBD2 (6 bases). The V and J ends lost 4 bases and 6 bases respectively, with 15 bases between them. The CDR3 totals 13 residues. In germline, CDR1 is GTSNPN, CDR2 SVGIG (reference sequence). The CDR3: CAWKGGAVKTQYF. The CDR3 DNA follows: TGTGCCTGGAAAGGAGGGGCAGTGAAGACCCAGTACTTC.

This clonotype was seen a handful of times. The genes are TRBV6-2 or TRBV6-3 and TRBJ2-5; 7 nucleotides line up with TRBD2. Unmatched junction bases numbered 10, after V lost 1 base and J lost 5 bases. The CDR3 has 16 residues. Germline CDR1 MNHEY, CDR2 SVGEGT. Here the CDR3 reads CASSYLREWSAETQYF. For the CDR3, the DNA is TGTGCCAGCAGTTACTTGCGGGAGTGGTCTGCGGAGACCCAGTACTTC.

There are many counts of this clonotype. J is TRBJ2-5 and V is TRBV27, with 7 bases lining up with TRBD2. Germline assignment: CDR1 MNHEY and CDR2 SMNVEV (reference sequence). The CDR3 is made up of 15 amino acids. Trimming cost V 6 bases and J 5 bases; bases outside gene matches: 12. CDR3 nucleotides: TGTGCCAGCAGCCCCCTCGGACTAGGAGCGGAGACCCAGTACTTC. Protein sequence: CASSPLGLGAETQYF.

This clonotype was found many times. The CDR3 sequence is CASSISGGLFMNTEAFF. DNA of the CDR3: TGTGCCAGCAGCATCTCAGGGGGGCTGTTCATGAACACTGAAGCTTTCTTT. The chain joins TRBV28 to TRBJ1-1; 7 bases are a match to TRBD1. The germline V gene has CDR1 MDHEN and CDR2 SYDVKM. The V gene end was trimmed by 6 bases and the J gene end by 0 bases; junction bases not matched to a gene: 13. The CDR3 extends over 17 amino acids.

CDR3 sequence (DNA): TGCAGTGCTCTCGACCCTAGCGGGAGGGGTGAGACCCAGTACTTC. Translation gives CSALDPSGRGETQYF. This sequence joins TRBV20-1 and TRBJ2-5; 12 positions match TRBD2. V trimming: 5 bases; J trimming: 5 bases; junction bases outside the gene matches: 9. Germline CDR1 reads DFQATT; CDR2 reads SNEGSKA (reference sequence). The CDR3 is made up of 15 amino acids.

A few counts support this clonotype. The rearrangement joins TRBV5-1 to TRBJ1-4, with 7 nucleotides matching TRBD1. V gave up 3 bases and J gave up 0 bases; unmatched junction bases: 2. CDR3 length: 15 amino acids. The V gene's germline CDR1 is SGHRS and CDR2 YFSETQ. CDR3: CASSSGQSTNEKLFF. Here the CDR3 DNA reads TGCGCCAGCAGCTCGGGACAGTCAACTAATGAAAAACTGTTTTTT.

Comment on this clonotype: A much larger clonotype is one base distant, so this may be a read error. The chain is built from TRBV3-1 and TRBJ2-2; D gene uncertain. Germline V gene lookup returns CDR1 LGHDT and CDR2 YNNKEL (reference sequence). The CDR3 runs 16 residues. The CDR3 region has the DNA TGTGCCGGCAGCCAGAGGCAGGTTATGAACACCGGGGAGCTGTTTTTT. Translated, it gives CAGSQRQVMNTGELFF.

This clonotype was seen repeatedly, ten times or more. The genes are TRBV27 and TRBJ1-2; 7 bases are a match to TRBD1. With V trimmed by 5 bases and J by 8 bases, 11 bases remained unmatched. CDR1 and CDR2 from the germline V gene are MNHEY and SMNVEV (reference sequence). This CDR3 contains 14 residues. CDR3 in amino acids: CASSPWEGGRGYTF. The CDR3, as DNA: TGTGCCAGCAGTCCGTGGGAAGGGGGCCGCGGCTACACCTTC.

This clonotype was seen repeatedly, ten times or more. The chain recombines TRBV28 with TRBJ2-7; 7 bases match TRBD1. This CDR3 is 13 amino acids long. J gave up 6 bases and V 6 bases, and 8 bases lay outside the gene matches. CDR1 is MDHEN, CDR2 SYDVKM, per germline. In nucleotides, the CDR3 is TGTGCCAGCAGGAGGGAGAGACAGGGCGAGCAGTACTTC. This sequence encodes CASRRERQGEQYF. Full variable domain (remainder filled in from reference TRBV28 and TRBJ2-7): DVKVTQSSRYLVKRTGEKVFLECVQDMDHENMFWYRQDPGLGLRLIYFSYDVKMKEKGDIPEGYSVSREKKERFSLILESASTNQTSMYLCASRRERQGEQYFGPGTRLTVT.

This clonotype was seen a handful of times. V is TRBV29-1 and J is TRBJ2-7, with 8 bases identical to TRBD1. The CDR3 runs 16 residues. Germline V gene lookup returns CDR1 SQVTM and CDR2 ANQGSEA. V was pared by 0 bases and J by 1 base, with 8 bases of the junction left unmatched. This CDR3 is CSVEEPNRGKSYEQYF. Written as DNA, the CDR3 is TGCAGCGTTGAAGAACCTAACAGGGGGAAGTCCTACGAGCAGTACTTC.

The CDR3 spells CASSVDVLRDREGYGYTF. For the CDR3, the DNA is TGTGCCAGCAGCGTAGACGTACTCCGGGACAGGGAGGGTTATGGCTACACCTTC. This chain connects TRBV9 to TRBJ1-2, with 9 bases fitting TRBD1. CDR1 and CDR2 from the germline V gene are SGDLS and YYNGEE. The CDR3 extends over 18 amino acids. V trimming: 0 bases; J trimming: 5 bases; junction bases outside the gene matches: 14. The variable domain in full, completed from reference TRBV9 and TRBJ1-2, reads DSGVTQTPKHLITATGQRVTLRCSPRSGDLSVYWYQQSLDQGLQFLIQYYNGEERAKGNILERFSAQQFPDLHSELNLSSLELGDSALYFCASSVDVLRDREGYGYTFGSGTRLTVV.

This clonotype was recorded at least ten times. The chain recombines TRBV12-3 or TRBV12-4 with TRBJ2-2; a possible D gene is TRBD1 (7 bases). The CDR3 has 14 amino acids. Trimming removed 3 bases from V and 6 bases from J, with 11 bases in between. The CDR3 loop reads CASSLARGAGELFF. The CDR3 coding sequence is TGTGCCAGCAGTTTGGCCAGGGGGGCCGGGGAGCTGTTTTTT.

This clonotype was seen ten or more times. V usage is TRBV19 and J usage is TRBJ1-5, with 9 bases lining up with TRBD1. Germline values: CDR1 LNHDA, CDR2 SQIVND (reference sequence). There are 13 residues in the CDR3. Trimming removed 11 bases from V and 6 bases from J; junction bases left unmatched: 8. The CDR3 DNA reads TGTGCCGCGGGACAGGGCAGCCCTCAGCCCCAGCATTTT. Translating gives CAAGQGSPQPQHF.

The V gene is TRBV7-6, the J gene TRBJ2-3, with D perhaps matching TRBD1 (6 bases). V was shortened by 4 bases and J by 4 bases, with 9 bases between the two germline ends. The CDR3 is 13 amino acids. Germline CDR1 SGHVS, CDR2 FNYEAQ. CDR3 region: CASSWGTSDTQYF. In nucleotides, the CDR3 is TGTGCCAGCAGCTGGGGGACATCAGATACGCAGTATTTT.

This clonotype has a handful of counts. The CDR3 DNA reads TGTGCCACCAGTGACGGCGGGAACACCGGGGAGCTGTTTTTT. It codes for CATSDGGNTGELFF. The J gene is TRBJ2-2, the V gene TRBV24-1; D is uncertain. The CDR3 extends over 14 amino acids. Germline CDR1 KGHDR, CDR2 SFDVKD. The V and J ends lost 4 bases and 1 base respectively, with 6 bases between them.

As to this clonotype: Germline and junction disagree at one end, which may indicate a read error. The rearrangement joins TRBV7-7 to TRBJ1-1; D is undetermined. The CDR3 is made up of 13 amino acids. CDR1 and CDR2 from the germline V gene are SSHAT and FNYEAQ (reference sequence). CDR3 sequence reads: CASSLDDTTEAFF. Here the CDR3 DNA reads TGTGCTAGCAGCTTAGACGACACCACTGAAGCTTTCTTT.

The chain couples TRBV29-1 to TRBJ2-7; 12 bases are a match to TRBD2. The CDR3 loop spans 14 amino acids. Per germline, CDR1 SQVTM and CDR2 ANQGSEA. V lost 4 bases to trimming and J lost 0 bases; unmatched junction nucleotides: 1. Here the CDR3 DNA reads TGCAGCGTTGCGGGACTAGCGGGCTCCTACGAGCAGTACTTC. It specifies CSVAGLAGSYEQYF.

J is TRBJ2-7 and V is TRBV10-2; D call uncertain. The CDR3 has 15 amino acids. In germline, CDR1 is WSHSY, CDR2 SAAADI. The germline V and J ends were trimmed by 1 base and 1 base, with 11 bases remaining between them. The chain's CDR3 is CASSELPTTSYEQYF. The CDR3 nucleotides are TGCGCCAGCAGTGAGTTACCGACAACATCCTACGAGCAGTACTTC.

This clonotype was detected ten times or more. This chain uses TRBV2 with TRBJ1-4; D gene unclear. Per the germline V gene, CDR1 is SNHLY and CDR2 is FYNNEI. The CDR3 has 16 amino acids. Trimming shortened V by 1 base and J by 4 bases, and 13 bases separated the two germline ends. DNA of the CDR3: TGTGCCAGCAGTGAAGGCGGAGGGCACAGTAATGAAAAACTGTTTTTT. It yields the protein CASSEGGGHSNEKLFF.

To note about this clonotype: This may be a read error: a much more frequent sequence differs by one nucleotide. This chain links TRBV11-2 with TRBJ2-5; D perhaps matches TRBD2 (5 bases). Per germline, CDR1 SGHAT and CDR2 FQNNGV. The length of the CDR3 is 13 residues. V lost 5 bases and J lost 3, with 10 bases in between. CDR3 DNA sequence: TGTGCCAGCAGCCCCCTACTAGAAGAGACCCAGTACTTC. The encoded protein is CASSPLLEETQYF.